Shown below are 20 T cell receptor beta chains from a single sample sequenced in a study of glioma-infiltrating T cells after dendritic cell vaccination. Profiled with immunoSEQ multiplex PCR; TCRdb holds only in-frame clones, not every one. The sample lists about 96,000 clones, approximately 80% seen once, with under 7% in the top ten. The specimen comprised blood, sampled before dendritic cell vaccination. These receptors all come from a human donor with glioblastoma.

The chain has TRBV11-2 and TRBJ2-5; D might be TRBD2 (6 bases). Germline V gene lookup returns CDR1 SGHAT and CDR2 FQNNGV. The CDR3 has 13 residues. With 5 bases removed from V and 5 bases from J, the gap between germline ends came to 12 bases. As DNA, the CDR3 is TGTGCCAGCAGCCAGGGCGGGGACGAGACCCAGTACTTC. This translates into CASSQGGDETQYF. Full variable domain (missing parts from reference TRBV11-2 and TRBJ2-5): EAGVAQSPRYKIIEKRQSVAFWCNPISGHATLYWYQQILGQGPKLLIQFQNNGVVDDSQLPKDRFSAERLKGVDSTLKIQPAKLEDSAVYLCASSQGGDETQYFGPGTRLLVL.

This clone occurred a few times. V is TRBV7-2 and J is TRBJ2-7, with 12 bases identical to TRBD2. The CDR3 spans 16 residues. CDR1 SGHTA and CDR2 FQGNSA come from the germline V gene. Trimming removed 5 bases from V and 6 bases from J; junction bases left unmatched: 11. The CDR3 region has the DNA TGTGCCAGCAGCCGCGAAGGACTAGCGGGACTTAGCGAGCAGTACTTC. It codes for CASSREGLAGLSEQYF.

J is TRBJ1-2 and V is TRBV27; 8 nucleotides match TRBD1. J gave up 8 bases and V 0 bases, and 11 bases lay outside the gene matches. CDR3 size: 16 residues. From germline, CDR1 is MNHEY and CDR2 SMNVEV (reference sequence). The CDR3 loop reads CASSLSSPGGLGGYTF. In DNA form, the CDR3 reads TGTGCCAGCAGTTTATCGTCTCCAGGGGGCTTGGGGGGCTACACCTTC.

The rearrangement links TRBV28 to TRBJ2-1; 9 bases are a match to TRBD2. The CDR3 loop spans 17 amino acids. Germline V lookup: CDR1 MDHEN, CDR2 SYDVKM. V trimming: 4 bases; J trimming: 2 bases; junction bases outside the gene matches: 9. CDR3 DNA: TGTGCCAGCAGTTCCCCGGGACTAGCAGGGACCTACAATGAGCAGTTCTTC. The encoded protein is CASSSPGLAGTYNEQFF. Variable domain in full (rest from reference TRBV28 and TRBJ2-1): DVKVTQSSRYLVKRTGEKVFLECVQDMDHENMFWYRQDPGLGLRLIYFSYDVKMKEKGDIPEGYSVSREKKERFSLILESASTNQTSMYLCASSSPGLAGTYNEQFFGPGTRLTVL.

V and J are TRBV18 and TRBJ1-2, with D possibly being TRBD1 (6 bases). V was clipped by 4 bases and J by 11 bases, with 23 bases between them. The germline V gene encodes CDR1 KGHSH and CDR2 LQKENI. The CDR3 runs 15 residues. CDR3 loop: CASSRRQLQTGRYTF. The CDR3 DNA reads as TGTGCCAGCTCACGACGTCAATTGCAGACAGGACGATACACCTTC.

The chain links TRBV27 to TRBJ1-2; D gene ambiguous. V lost 3 bases to trimming and J lost 11 bases, with 16 bases between them. The germline CDR1 and CDR2 sequences are MNHEY and SMNVEV (reference sequence). The CDR3 has 13 amino acids. CDR3 DNA: TGTGCCAGCAGTTTTGGGGAAGGTCGAGGGTACACCTTC. Residues: CASSFGEGRGYTF.

This chain uses TRBV19 with TRBJ2-6; 7 bases agree with TRBD1. Germline values: CDR1 LNHDA, CDR2 SQIVND (reference sequence). The CDR3 loop spans 18 amino acids. Trimming at V came to 3 bases and at J to 0 bases, leaving 8 bases not matched to a gene. The CDR3 coding sequence is TGTGCCAGTAGTATGTATGGGACAGAAGCCTCTGGGGCCAACGTCCTGACTTTC. As protein: CASSMYGTEASGANVLTF. Using reference TRBV19 and TRBJ2-6 for the parts outside the CDR3, the full variable domain is DGGITQSPKYLFRKEGQNVTLSCEQNLNHDAMYWYRQDPGQGLRLIYYSQIVNDFQKGDIAEGYSVSREKKESFPLTVTSAQKNPTAFYLCASSMYGTEASGANVLTFGAGSRLTVL.

This chain links TRBV9 with TRBJ1-2; D is uncertain. The CDR3 sequence is 14 residues long. Trimming shortened V by 0 bases and J by 4 bases, and 10 bases separated the two germline ends. Per germline, CDR1 SGDLS and CDR2 YYNGEE. The CDR3 sequence is CASSVVSESYGYTF. The DNA for the CDR3 is TGTGCCAGCAGCGTAGTTTCAGAAAGCTATGGCTACACCTTC.

V is TRBV30 and J is TRBJ1-1; D is unresolved. The CDR3 sequence is 13 residues long. Trimming shortened V by 3 bases and J by 6 bases, and 14 bases separated the two germline ends. Germline CDR1 GTSNPN, CDR2 SVGIG (reference sequence). The CDR3 region has the DNA TGTGCCTGGAGCACGGGAGTTGGGGCTGAAGCTTTCTTT. Amino acid sequence: CAWSTGVGAEAFF.

The chain is built from TRBV30 and TRBJ2-5; 9 bases are shared with TRBD2. The CDR3 is 15 residues long. Losses at the gene ends were 0 bases for V and 2 bases for J; bases not matched to a gene: 4. In germline, CDR1 is GTSNPN, CDR2 SVGIG (reference sequence). The CDR3 loop is CAWSVLAGGQETQYF. The CDR3 nucleotides are TGTGCCTGGAGTGTACTGGCGGGAGGGCAAGAGACCCAGTACTTC.

A few counts support this clone. The gene calls are TRBV7-3 and TRBJ1-2, with a tentative D call TRBD1 (5 bases). The V and J ends lost 2 bases and 6 bases respectively, with 13 bases between them. In germline, CDR1 is SGHTA, CDR2 FQGTGA. The CDR3 length is 14 residues. CDR3 sequence: CASSLGVGGDGYTF. Here the CDR3 DNA reads TGTGCCAGCAGCTTAGGGGTGGGAGGGGATGGCTACACCTTC.

J is TRBJ1-4 and V is TRBV6-1; 8 nucleotides match TRBD1. Germline CDR1 is MNHNS and CDR2 is SASEGT. This CDR3 has 15 residues. V lost 5 bases, J lost 8 bases, and 10 bases stayed unmatched. The CDR3 DNA follows: TGTGCCAGCAGTCCCCACTCAGGGGGCCAGGAAAAACTGTTTTTT. As protein: CASSPHSGGQEKLFF.

This clone was counted a single time. This chain connects TRBV7-9 to TRBJ2-2; TRBD2 matches 10 bases. The CDR3 sequence is 15 residues long. Unmatched junction bases numbered 4, after V lost 5 bases and J lost 4 bases. Germline V lookup: CDR1 SEHNR, CDR2 FQNEAQ (reference sequence). Here the CDR3 DNA reads TGTGCCAGCAGCATACCTAGCGGGGGCACCGGGGAGCTGTTTTTT. Protein product: CASSIPSGGTGELFF.

The CDR3 reads CTSSQDEAGVVCGTDTQYF. DNA for the CDR3: TGCACCAGCAGCCAAGATGAAGCGGGGGTCGTCTGCGGCACAGATACGCAGTATTTT. The V gene is TRBV1, the J gene TRBJ2-3; the DNA was not compared with TRBD2, the D call given in the table. TRBV1 is flagged as a pseudogene. The CDR3 extends over 19 amino acids.

V is TRBV13 and J is TRBJ2-7, with 8 bases that match TRBD1. Unmatched junction bases numbered 4, after V lost 5 bases and J lost 1 base. In germline, CDR1 is PRHDT, CDR2 FYEKMQ (reference sequence). The CDR3 covers 14 residues. The CDR3, as DNA: TGTGCCAGCAGCGAGGGACAGGCGTCCTACGAGCAGTACTTC. It is translated as CASSEGQASYEQYF.

The chain carries TRBV7-9 and TRBJ2-7; 9 bases line up with TRBD1. CDR1 and CDR2 from the germline V gene are SEHNR and FQNEAQ (reference sequence). There are 15 residues in the CDR3. The V and J ends lost 5 bases and 4 bases, in that order; junction bases with no gene match: 9. Here the CDR3 DNA reads TGTGCCAGCAGCCGAACTCGACAGGGGGGGTACGAGCAGTACTTC. This sequence encodes CASSRTRQGGYEQYF.

J is TRBJ2-1 and V is TRBV15; no clear D. The V and J ends lost 1 base and 9 bases respectively, with 7 bases between them. The CDR3 loop spans 12 amino acids. Germline V gene lookup returns CDR1 LNHNV and CDR2 YYDKDF (reference sequence). Written as DNA, the CDR3 is TGTGCCACCAGCAGAGTGGGCAGTGAGCAGTTCTTC. This encodes CATSRVGSEQFF.

This chain joins TRBV19 and TRBJ1-2; maybe TRBD1 (5 bases). Per germline, CDR1 LNHDA and CDR2 SQIVND (reference sequence). Trimming stripped 2 bases from V and 1 base from J, with 14 bases between. The CDR3 totals 16 residues. CDR3 loop: CASSITAGRINYGYTF. CDR3 nucleotide sequence: TGTGCCAGTAGTATAACCGCGGGACGGATTAACTATGGCTACACCTTC.

This chain links TRBV7-6 with TRBJ2-1; 12 positions match TRBD2. The CDR3 is 14 amino acids. J was trimmed by 8 bases and V by 3 bases; bases with no gene match: 2. From germline, CDR1 is SGHVS and CDR2 FNYEAQ. The CDR3 DNA reads as TGTGCCAGCAGCTTGACTAGCGGGAGCGATGAGCAGTTCTTC. It encodes CASSLTSGSDEQFF.

The V gene is TRBV27, the J gene TRBJ2-2, with a possible D match to TRBD2 (6 bases). V lost 6 bases and J lost 4, with 9 bases in between. The germline CDR1 and CDR2 sequences are MNHEY and SMNVEV (reference sequence). The CDR3 runs 13 residues. The CDR3 region is CASRGGGTGELFF. The CDR3 DNA reads TGTGCCAGCAGGGGGGGAGGCACCGGGGAGCTGTTTTTT.